The 8 T cell receptor beta chains listed next were all sequenced from one sample in a study of blood T cell repertoires in COVID-19. Profiling relied on immunoSEQ multiplex PCR, and the TCRdb table lists in-frame clones only, not all of them. This table holds roughly 260,000 clones, about 91% found once. Sequencing used PBMCs or T cells enriched from blood (not recorded which). The receptors come from a human donor in a cohort exposed to, infected with or recovered from COVID-19 (not recorded which). The donor label of this sample is uncertain.

The chain recombines TRBV7-9 with TRBJ1-3; 8 bases fit TRBD1. Germline lookup yields CDR1 SEHNR and CDR2 FQNEAQ (reference sequence). The CDR3 contains 16 residues. V lost 3 bases to trimming and J lost 3 bases; unmatched junction nucleotides: 7. The CDR3 nucleotides read TGTGCCAGCAGCTTGGGACAAGGACAGGGTGGAAACACCATATATTTT. Its translation: CASSLGQGQGGNTIYF.

The chain employs TRBV29-1 and TRBJ2-7; perhaps TRBD1 as D (5 bases). V lost 4 bases and J 4 bases, leaving 14 bases between the germline ends. This CDR3 region has 13 residues. Germline assignment: CDR1 SQVTM and CDR2 ANQGSEA. CDR3: CSVGGRLMYEQYF. The DNA of the CDR3 is TGCAGCGTTGGGGGCAGGCTCATGTACGAGCAGTACTTC.

The genes are TRBV5-8 and TRBJ2-3; 8 nucleotides line up with TRBD2. Per germline, CDR1 SGHTS and CDR2 YDEGEE. The CDR3 is 17 amino acids. After removal of 0 bases from V and 2 bases from J, the junction contained 8 bases not matched to a gene. CDR3 amino acids: CASSLALGSGDTDTQYF. Here the CDR3 DNA reads TGTGCCAGCAGCTTGGCTCTCGGTAGCGGGGACACAGATACGCAGTATTTT. Combining the CDR3 with reference TRBV5-8 and TRBJ2-3 gives the whole variable domain EAGVTQSPTHLIKTRGQQATLRCSPISGHTSVYWYQQALGLGLQFLLWYDEGEERNRGNFPPRFSGRQFPNYSSELNVNALELEDSALYLCASSLALGSGDTDTQYFGPGTRLTVL.

With respect to this clone: Additional DNA sequences in this sample encode the identical CDR3. The chain couples TRBV19 to TRBJ2-7; D is possibly TRBD2 (5 bases). V lost 5 bases, J lost 4 bases, and 12 bases lay in between. The V gene's germline CDR1 is LNHDA and CDR2 SQIVND (reference sequence). The CDR3 consists of 13 residues. In DNA, the CDR3 is TGTGCCAGTAGTTCGGGAACCGCTTACGAGCAGTACTTC. Translating it yields CASSSGTAYEQYF. The full variable domain, with the rest looked up from reference TRBV19 and TRBJ2-7, is DGGITQSPKYLFRKEGQNVTLSCEQNLNHDAMYWYRQDPGQGLRLIYYSQIVNDFQKGDIAEGYSVSREKKESFPLTVTSAQKNPTAFYLCASSSGTAYEQYFGPGTRLTVT.

The chain carries TRBV11-2 and TRBJ2-7, with TRBD1 as a possible D gene (5 bases). This CDR3 contains 15 residues. Germline V CDR1 and CDR2: SGHAT, FQNNGV. Trimming shortened V by 1 base and J by 4 bases, and 14 bases separated the two germline ends. As DNA, the CDR3 is TGTGCCAGCAGCTTAGCGGTTGGGGCACAATACGAGCAGTACTTC. This translates into CASSLAVGAQYEQYF.

V usage is TRBV2 and J usage is TRBJ1-5; D is uncertain. V was trimmed by 8 bases and J by 0 bases, leaving 8 bases between them. The CDR3 length is 13 residues. Germline assignment: CDR1 SNHLY and CDR2 FYNNEI. This CDR3 reads CASESNSNQPQHF. The CDR3 DNA sequence: TGTGCCAGCGAGAGTAATAGCAATCAGCCCCAGCATTTT.

This chain links TRBV3-1 (or the pseudogene TRBV3-2) with TRBJ2-7; possible D gene TRBD2, 6 bases. Trimming removed 4 bases from V and 3 bases from J, with 10 bases in between. This CDR3 contains 13 residues. The V gene's germline CDR1 is LGHDT and CDR2 YNNKEL (reference sequence). DNA for the CDR3: TGTGCCAGCAGCCGGGCGGGGAACTACGAGCAGTACTTC. Translation: CASSRAGNYEQYF.

This clone has just a few counts. The chain recombines TRBV11-2 with TRBJ1-5; perhaps TRBD1 as D (5 bases). Germline loops: CDR1 SGHAT, CDR2 FQNNGV. There are 15 residues in the CDR3. Trimming removed 5 bases at V and 3 bases at J, with 14 bases between. CDR3 DNA: TGTGCCAGCAGCCCCTTGGGAGGACACAATCAGCCCCAGCATTTT. Translation gives CASSPLGGHNQPQHF.